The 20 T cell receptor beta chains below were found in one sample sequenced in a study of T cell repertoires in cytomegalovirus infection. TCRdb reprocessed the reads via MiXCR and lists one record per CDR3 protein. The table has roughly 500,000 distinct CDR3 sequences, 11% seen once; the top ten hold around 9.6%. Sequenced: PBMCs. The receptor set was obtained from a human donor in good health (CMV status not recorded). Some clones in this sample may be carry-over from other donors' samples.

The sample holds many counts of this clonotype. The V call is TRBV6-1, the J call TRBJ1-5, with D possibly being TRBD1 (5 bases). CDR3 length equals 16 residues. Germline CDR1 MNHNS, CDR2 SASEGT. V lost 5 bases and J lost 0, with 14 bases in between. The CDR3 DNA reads TGTGCCAGCAGTTTTTTCCGACAGCTTAGCAATCAGCCCCAGCATTTT. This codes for CASSFFRQLSNQPQHF.

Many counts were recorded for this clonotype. The CDR3 sequence is CASSLDGEKLFF. CDR3 nucleotides: TGTGCCAGCAGCTTGGATGGTGAAAAACTGTTTTTT. The genes are TRBV5-8 and TRBJ1-4, with D uncertain. The CDR3 consists of 12 residues. Germline V gene lookup returns CDR1 SGHTS and CDR2 YDEGEE. Between the trimmed V and J ends, which lost 0 bases and 7 bases, there was a span of 4 bases.

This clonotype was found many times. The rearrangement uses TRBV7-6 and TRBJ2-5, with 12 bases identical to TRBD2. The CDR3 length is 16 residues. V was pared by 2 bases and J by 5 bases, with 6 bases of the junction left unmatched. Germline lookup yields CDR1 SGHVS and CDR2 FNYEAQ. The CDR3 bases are TGTGCCAGCAGCTTAATGACTAGCGGGGGCGGGGAGACCCAGTACTTC. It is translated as CASSLMTSGGGETQYF.

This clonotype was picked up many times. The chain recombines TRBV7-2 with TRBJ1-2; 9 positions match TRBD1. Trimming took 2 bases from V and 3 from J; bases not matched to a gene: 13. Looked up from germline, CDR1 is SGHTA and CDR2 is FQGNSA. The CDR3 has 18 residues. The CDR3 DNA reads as TGTGCCAGCAGCTTAAAGATCCTACGGGACAGGGCCTACTATGGCTACACCTTC. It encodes CASSLKILRDRAYYGYTF. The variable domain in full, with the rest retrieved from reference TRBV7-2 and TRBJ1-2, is GAGVSQSPSNKVTEKGKDVELRCDPISGHTALYWYRQSLGQGLEFLIYFQGNSAPDKSGLPSDRFSAERTGGSVSTLTIQRTQQEDSAVYLCASSLKILRDRAYYGYTFGSGTRLTVV.

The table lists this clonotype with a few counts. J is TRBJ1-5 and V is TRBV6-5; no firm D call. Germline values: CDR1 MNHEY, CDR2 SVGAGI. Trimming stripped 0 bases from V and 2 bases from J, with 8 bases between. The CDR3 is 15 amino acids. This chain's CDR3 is CASSYSSMGNQPQHF. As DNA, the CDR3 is TGTGCCAGCAGTTACTCGTCGATGGGCAATCAGCCCCAGCATTTT.

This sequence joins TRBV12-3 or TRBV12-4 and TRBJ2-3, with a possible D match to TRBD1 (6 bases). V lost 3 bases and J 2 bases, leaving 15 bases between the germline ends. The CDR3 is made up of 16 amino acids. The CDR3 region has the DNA TGTGCCAGCAGTTTCCGACAGGTACCGACCACAGATACGCAGTATTTT. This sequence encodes CASSFRQVPTTDTQYF.

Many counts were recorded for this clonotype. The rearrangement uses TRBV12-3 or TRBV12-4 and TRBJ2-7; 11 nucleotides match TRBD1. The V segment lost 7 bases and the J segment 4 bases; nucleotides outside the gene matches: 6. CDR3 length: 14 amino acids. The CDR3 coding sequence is TGTGCCAGCACCCTCCGGGACAGGGGGTACGAGCAGTACTTC. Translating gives CASTLRDRGYEQYF.

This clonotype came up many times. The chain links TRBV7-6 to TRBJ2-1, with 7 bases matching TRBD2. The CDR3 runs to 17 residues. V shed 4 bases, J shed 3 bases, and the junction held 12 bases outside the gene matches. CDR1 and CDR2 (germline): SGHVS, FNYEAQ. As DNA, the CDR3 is TGTGCCAGCAGCTCCTCCCCGACTAGCCGACTCTACAATGAGCAGTTCTTC. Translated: CASSSSPTSRLYNEQFF.

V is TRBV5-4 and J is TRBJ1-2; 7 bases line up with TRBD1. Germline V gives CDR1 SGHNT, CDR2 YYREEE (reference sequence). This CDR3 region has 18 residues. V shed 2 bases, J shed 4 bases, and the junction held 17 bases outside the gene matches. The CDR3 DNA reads TGTGCCAGCAGCTTCCCCCAATATCGGACAGGCCCCTTCTATGGCTACACCTTC. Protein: CASSFPQYRTGPFYGYTF.

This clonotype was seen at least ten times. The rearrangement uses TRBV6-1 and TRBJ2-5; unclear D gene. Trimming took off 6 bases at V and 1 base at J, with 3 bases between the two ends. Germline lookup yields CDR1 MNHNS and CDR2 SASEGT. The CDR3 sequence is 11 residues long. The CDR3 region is CASRVQETQYF. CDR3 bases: TGTGCCAGCAGGGTCCAAGAGACCCAGTACTTC.

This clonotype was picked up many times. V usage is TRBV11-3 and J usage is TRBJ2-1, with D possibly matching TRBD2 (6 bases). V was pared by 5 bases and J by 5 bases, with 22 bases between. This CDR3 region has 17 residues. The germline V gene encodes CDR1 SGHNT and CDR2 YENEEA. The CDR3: CASSPRVDQGGHNEQFF. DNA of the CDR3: TGTGCCAGCAGCCCTAGGGTGGATCAAGGAGGGCACAATGAGCAGTTCTTC.

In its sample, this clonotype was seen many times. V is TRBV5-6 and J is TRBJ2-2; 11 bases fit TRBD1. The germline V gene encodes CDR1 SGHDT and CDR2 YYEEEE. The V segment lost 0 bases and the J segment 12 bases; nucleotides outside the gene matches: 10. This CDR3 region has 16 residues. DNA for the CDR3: TGTGCCAGCAGCTTGGTACCGGGACAGGGGGACGTGCAGCTGTTTTTT. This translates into CASSLVPGQGDVQLFF.

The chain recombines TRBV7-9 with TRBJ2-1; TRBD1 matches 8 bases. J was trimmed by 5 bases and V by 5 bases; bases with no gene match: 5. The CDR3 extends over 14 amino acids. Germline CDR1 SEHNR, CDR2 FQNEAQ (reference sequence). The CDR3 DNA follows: TGTGCCAGCAGCGTGGGACAGGCGAACAATGAGCAGTTCTTC. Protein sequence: CASSVGQANNEQFF.

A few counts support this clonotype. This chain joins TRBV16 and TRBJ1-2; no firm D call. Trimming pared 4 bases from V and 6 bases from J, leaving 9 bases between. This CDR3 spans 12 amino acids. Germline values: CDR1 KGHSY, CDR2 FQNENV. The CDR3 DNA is TGTGCCAGCAGCCGCTCTGTGGATGGCTACACCTTC. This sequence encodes CASSRSVDGYTF.

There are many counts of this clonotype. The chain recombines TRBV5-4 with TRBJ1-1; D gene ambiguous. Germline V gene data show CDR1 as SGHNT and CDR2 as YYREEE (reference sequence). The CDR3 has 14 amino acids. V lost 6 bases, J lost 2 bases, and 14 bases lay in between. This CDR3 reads CASTEQWGNTEAFF. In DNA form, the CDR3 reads TGTGCCAGCACAGAGCAGTGGGGAAACACTGAAGCTTTCTTT.

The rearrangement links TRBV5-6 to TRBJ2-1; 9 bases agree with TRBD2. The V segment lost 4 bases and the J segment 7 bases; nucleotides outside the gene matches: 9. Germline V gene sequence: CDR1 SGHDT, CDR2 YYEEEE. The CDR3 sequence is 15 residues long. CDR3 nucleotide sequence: TGTGCCAGCAGCGTGCGACTAGCGGCCCCTAATGAGCAGTTCTTC. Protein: CASSVRLAAPNEQFF.

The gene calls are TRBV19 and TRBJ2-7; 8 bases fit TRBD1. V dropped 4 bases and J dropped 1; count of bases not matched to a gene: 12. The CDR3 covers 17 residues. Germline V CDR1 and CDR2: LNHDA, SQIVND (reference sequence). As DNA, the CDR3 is TGTGCCAGTAGTACTCTACCTTCTACAGGGGGTTCCTACGAGCAGTACTTC. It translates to CASSTLPSTGGSYEQYF.

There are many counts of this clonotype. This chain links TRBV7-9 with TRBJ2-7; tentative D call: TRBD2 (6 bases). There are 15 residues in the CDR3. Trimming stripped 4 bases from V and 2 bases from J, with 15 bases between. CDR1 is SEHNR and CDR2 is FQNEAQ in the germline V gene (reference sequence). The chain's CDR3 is CASSSTRDSPYEQYF. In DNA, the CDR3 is TGTGCCAGCAGCTCAACTCGGGACTCCCCCTACGAGCAGTACTTC.

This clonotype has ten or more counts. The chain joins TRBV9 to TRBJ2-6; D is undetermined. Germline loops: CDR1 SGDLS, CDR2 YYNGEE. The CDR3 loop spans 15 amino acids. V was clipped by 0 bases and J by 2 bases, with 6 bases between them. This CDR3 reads CASSVGGTGANVLTF. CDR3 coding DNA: TGTGCCAGCAGCGTAGGAGGAACTGGGGCCAACGTCCTGACTTTC.

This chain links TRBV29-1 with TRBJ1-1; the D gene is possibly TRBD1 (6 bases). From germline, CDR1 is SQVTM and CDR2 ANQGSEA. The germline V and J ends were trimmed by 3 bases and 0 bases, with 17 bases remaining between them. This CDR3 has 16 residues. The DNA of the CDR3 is TGCAGCGTTGAGGGAGAGGGACATCAACTGAACACTGAAGCTTTCTTT. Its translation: CSVEGEGHQLNTEAFF.